This T cell receptor (beta chain) was profiled in a study of T-cell memory formation after mild COVID-19. On the study more broadly: TCR clusters were mostly confined to one donor each. Study-wide findings and caveats: Second-wave clones that peaked on day 37 lacked confirmed SARS-CoV-2 specificity. A balance of CD4 and CD8 characterized clones contracting day 15 to 85, whereas later expanders leaned CD4+.

A 5'RACE reaction primed in the constant segment made cDNA libraries of TCR alpha and TCR beta, and these carried sample barcodes and UMIs. Each CDR3 protein is one row after TCRdb ran MiXCR on the 5' RACE reads. The sample lists roughly 400,000 distinct CDR3 sequences, roughly 24% occurring once. As regards this clonotype: As yet, its antigen is unknown.

Unmatched junction bases numbered 5, after V lost 0 bases and J lost 3 bases. The CDR3 is made up of 16 amino acids. The germline V gene encodes CDR1 SGDLS and CDR2 YYNGEE. The TCR sequence derives from an adult woman who had mild COVID-19 (a few samples of this study predate the infection). Cell type and time point are not known. V is TRBV9 and J is TRBJ2-3; 9 bases align to TRBD2. The sequenced material came from PBMCs or a T cell subset sorted from them (not recorded which). CDR3 in amino acids: CASSVGASGVTDTQYF. In DNA form, the CDR3 reads TGTGCCAGCAGCGTAGGAGCTAGCGGGGTTACAGATACGCAGTATTTT.